Below are 11 T cell receptor beta chains sequenced from a single sample in a study of T cell responses to AZD1222 COVID-19 vaccine. Data came from immunoSEQ multiplex PCR; TCRdb stores just in-frame clones and leaves some out. The data hold roughly 150,000 clones, with 88% observed a single time. The sample here was peripheral blood, taken on day 0 of AZD1222 vaccination. Receptors were obtained from an adult in good health.

CDR3 residues: CAWSLGVDEKLFF. The CDR3 nucleotides read TGTGCCTGGAGCCTGGGGGTGGATGAAAAACTGTTTTTT. This chain links TRBV30 with TRBJ1-4, with D maybe TRBD1 (5 bases). Trimming cost V 3 bases and J 6 bases, with 11 bases left between them. This CDR3 contains 13 residues. From germline, CDR1 is GTSNPN and CDR2 SVGIG (reference sequence).

The chain has TRBV11-2 and TRBJ1-1; a weak D match, TRBD1 (5 bases). Trimming cost V 5 bases and J 11 bases, with 15 bases left between them. Germline CDR1 and CDR2: SGHAT and FQNNGV. The CDR3 contains 12 residues. The CDR3 DNA reads as TGTGCCAGCAGCCCGCCGGGGGTCGCGGCTTTCTTT. It encodes CASSPPGVAAFF.

This clone has a handful of counts. This chain joins TRBV28 and TRBJ2-7, with D possibly being TRBD1 (5 bases). CDR3 size: 12 residues. Trimming cost V 5 bases and J 5 bases, with 10 bases left between them. Germline V gene sequence: CDR1 MDHEN, CDR2 SYDVKM. CDR3: CASSLQGDEQYF. The DNA for the CDR3 is TGTGCCAGCAGTCTCCAGGGCGACGAGCAGTACTTC.

The chain couples TRBV27 to TRBJ1-2, with 10 bases identical to TRBD1. The CDR3 consists of 16 residues. V lost 4 bases, J lost 2 bases, and 7 bases stayed unmatched. Germline V CDR1 and CDR2: MNHEY, SMNVEV (reference sequence). The CDR3 is CASSSATGGVNYGYTF. CDR3 bases: TGTGCCAGCAGTTCCGCGACAGGGGGCGTCAACTATGGCTACACCTTC.

The chain is built from TRBV28 and TRBJ2-3; D may be TRBD1 (6 bases). The CDR3 extends over 12 amino acids. Germline-derived CDR1 and CDR2 are MDHEN and SYDVKM. V lost 2 bases, J lost 8 bases, and 8 bases lay in between. CDR3 nucleotides: TGTGCCAGCAGTTTAAGGGGGAGTACGCAGTATTTT. Translating it yields CASSLRGSTQYF.

The rearrangement links TRBV28 to TRBJ2-2; 10 nucleotides match TRBD1. The ends lost 6 bases at V and 7 bases at J; junction bases unmatched: 8. Germline V CDR1 and CDR2: MDHEN, SYDVKM. The CDR3 loop spans 15 amino acids. This chain's CDR3 is CASRYRDRGFGELFF. CDR3 DNA sequence: TGTGCCAGCAGATACCGGGACAGGGGTTTCGGGGAGCTGTTTTTT.

The rearrangement links TRBV9 to TRBJ2-6; D gene uncertain. Between the trimmed V and J ends, which lost 1 base and 0 bases, there was a span of 11 bases. The CDR3 contains 17 residues. CDR1 is SGDLS and CDR2 is YYNGEE in the germline V gene. CDR3 in DNA: TGTGCCAGCAGCGTAACCCACCTAATCTCTGGGGCCAACGTCCTGACTTTC. The encoded protein is CASSVTHLISGANVLTF.

This chain uses TRBV6-4 with TRBJ1-2; tentatively, D is TRBD1 (5 bases). Trimming stripped 6 bases from V and 0 bases from J, with 11 bases between. The CDR3 contains 14 residues. Germline assignment: CDR1 MRHNA and CDR2 SNTAGT. As DNA, the CDR3 is TGTGCCAGCAGCGATGGACAAGCTAACTATGGCTACACCTTC. Protein: CASSDGQANYGYTF.

A few counts support this clone. The J gene is TRBJ1-2, the V gene TRBV28, with 10 bases that match TRBD1. Germline lookup yields CDR1 MDHEN and CDR2 SYDVKM. With 2 bases clipped from V and 7 bases from J, the junction kept 4 bases outside the gene matches. The CDR3 is 14 amino acids. The CDR3 loop is CASSLEWTGGGYTF. Here the CDR3 DNA reads TGTGCCAGCAGTTTAGAGTGGACAGGGGGTGGCTACACCTTC.

This sequence joins TRBV2 and TRBJ1-3; no clear D gene. The CDR3 covers 15 residues. In germline, CDR1 is SNHLY, CDR2 FYNNEI. V was pared by 1 base and J by 4 bases, with 11 bases between. CDR3 DNA: TGTGCCAGCAGTGAAGATGGGTTTCTAGGAAACACCATATATTTT. Protein: CASSEDGFLGNTIYF.

This clone is medium-sized by share. The genes are TRBV9 and TRBJ2-7, with TRBD1 matching over 9 bases. Germline-derived CDR1 and CDR2 are SGDLS and YYNGEE. V dropped 4 bases and J dropped 6; count of bases not matched to a gene: 11. This CDR3 is built from 15 residues. The CDR3 region is CASSSRGQGAGEQYF. DNA for the CDR3: TGTGCCAGCAGCTCGAGGGGACAGGGCGCAGGCGAGCAGTACTTC.